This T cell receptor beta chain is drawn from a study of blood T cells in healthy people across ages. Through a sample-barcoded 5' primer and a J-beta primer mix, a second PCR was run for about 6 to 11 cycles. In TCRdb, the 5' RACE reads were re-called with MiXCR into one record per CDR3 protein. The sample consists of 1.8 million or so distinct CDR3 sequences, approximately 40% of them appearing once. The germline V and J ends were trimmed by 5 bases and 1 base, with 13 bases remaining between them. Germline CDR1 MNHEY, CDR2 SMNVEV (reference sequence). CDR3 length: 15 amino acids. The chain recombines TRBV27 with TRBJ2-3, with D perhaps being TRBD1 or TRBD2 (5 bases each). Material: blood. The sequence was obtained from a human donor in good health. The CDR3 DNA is TGTGCCAGCAGTGTTCGGGACGGACGCACAGATACGCAGTATTTT. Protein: CASSVRDGRTDTQYF.